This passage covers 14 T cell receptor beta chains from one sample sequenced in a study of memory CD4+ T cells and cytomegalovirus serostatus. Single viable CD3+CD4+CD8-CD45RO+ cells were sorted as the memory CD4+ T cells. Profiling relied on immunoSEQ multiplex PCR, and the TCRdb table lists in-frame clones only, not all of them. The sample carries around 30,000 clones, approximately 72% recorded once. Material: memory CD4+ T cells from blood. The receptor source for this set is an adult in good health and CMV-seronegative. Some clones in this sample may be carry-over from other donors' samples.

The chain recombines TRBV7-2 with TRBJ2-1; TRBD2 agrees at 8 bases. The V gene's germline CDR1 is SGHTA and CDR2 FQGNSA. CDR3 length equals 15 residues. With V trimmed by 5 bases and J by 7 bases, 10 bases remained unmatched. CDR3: CASSPTSGSLNEQFF. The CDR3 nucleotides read TGTGCCAGCAGCCCTACTAGCGGTTCCTTAAATGAGCAGTTCTTC. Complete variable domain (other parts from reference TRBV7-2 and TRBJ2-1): GAGVSQSPSNKVTEKGKDVELRCDPISGHTALYWYRQSLGQGLEFLIYFQGNSAPDKSGLPSDRFSAERTGGSVSTLTIQRTQQEDSAVYLCASSPTSGSLNEQFFGPGTRLTVL.

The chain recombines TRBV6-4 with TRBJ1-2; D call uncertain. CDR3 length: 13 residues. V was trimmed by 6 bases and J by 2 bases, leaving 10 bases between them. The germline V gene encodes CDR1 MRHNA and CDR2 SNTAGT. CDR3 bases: TGTGCCAGCAGCCCCGGACGGAACTATGGCTACACCTTC. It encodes CASSPGRNYGYTF.

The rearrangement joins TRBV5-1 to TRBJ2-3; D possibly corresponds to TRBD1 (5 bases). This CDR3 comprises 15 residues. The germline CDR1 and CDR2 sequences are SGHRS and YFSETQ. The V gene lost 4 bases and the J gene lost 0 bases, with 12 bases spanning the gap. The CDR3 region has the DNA TGCGCCAGCAGCGCTAGGTGGGGCAGCACAGATACGCAGTATTTT. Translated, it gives CASSARWGSTDTQYF.

The CDR3 DNA follows: TGTGCCAGCAGTTTCTCGGACAGGGTGCAGACCCAGTACTTC. Its translation: CASSFSDRVQTQYF. The chain links TRBV27 to TRBJ2-5; 8 bases line up with TRBD1. Unmatched junction bases numbered 6, after V lost 3 bases and J lost 6 bases. This CDR3 has 14 amino acids. Germline V gene lookup returns CDR1 MNHEY and CDR2 SMNVEV (reference sequence).

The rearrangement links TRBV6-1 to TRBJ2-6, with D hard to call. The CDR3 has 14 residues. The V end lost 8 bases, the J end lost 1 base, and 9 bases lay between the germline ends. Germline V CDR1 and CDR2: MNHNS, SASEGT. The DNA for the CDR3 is TGTGCCAGCCTGAAAGGGTCTGGGGCCAACGTCCTGACTTTC. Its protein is CASLKGSGANVLTF.

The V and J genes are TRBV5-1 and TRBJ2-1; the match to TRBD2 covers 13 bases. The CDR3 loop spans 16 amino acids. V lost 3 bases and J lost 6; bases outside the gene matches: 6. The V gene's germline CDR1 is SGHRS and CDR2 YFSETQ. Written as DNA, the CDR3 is TGCGCCAGCAGCTGGACTAGCGGGGGAGTTGCCAATGAGCAGTTCTTC. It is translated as CASSWTSGGVANEQFF.

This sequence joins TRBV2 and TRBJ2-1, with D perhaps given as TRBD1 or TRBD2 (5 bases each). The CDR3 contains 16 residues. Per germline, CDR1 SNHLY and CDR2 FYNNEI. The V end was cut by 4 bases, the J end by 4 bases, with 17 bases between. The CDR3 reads CASSVRAGTRYNEQFF. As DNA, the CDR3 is TGTGCCAGCAGTGTACGGGCAGGGACCCGTTACAATGAGCAGTTCTTC.

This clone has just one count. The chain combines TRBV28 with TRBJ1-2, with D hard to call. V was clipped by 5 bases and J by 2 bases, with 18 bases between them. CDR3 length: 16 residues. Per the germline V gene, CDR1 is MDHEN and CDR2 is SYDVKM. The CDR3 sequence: CASSRFSPRGNYGYTF. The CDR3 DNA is TGTGCCAGCAGTCGTTTCTCTCCCCGCGGCAACTATGGCTACACCTTC.

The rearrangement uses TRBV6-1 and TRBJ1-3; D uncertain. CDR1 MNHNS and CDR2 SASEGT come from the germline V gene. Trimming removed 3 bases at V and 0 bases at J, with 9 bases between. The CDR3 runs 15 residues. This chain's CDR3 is CASSDPGPSGNTIYF. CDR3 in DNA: TGTGCCAGCAGTGACCCCGGTCCCTCTGGAAACACCATATATTTT.

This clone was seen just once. This CDR3 is CASSLGGLSSGNTIYF. CDR3 nucleotides: TGTGCCAGCAGCTTAGGGGGCTTGAGCTCTGGAAACACCATATATTTT. This chain connects TRBV7-8 to TRBJ1-3; a weak D match, TRBD1 (5 bases). V dropped 1 base and J dropped 0 bases, with 10 bases sitting between them. From germline, CDR1 is SGHVS and CDR2 FQNEAQ. The CDR3 sequence is 16 residues long.

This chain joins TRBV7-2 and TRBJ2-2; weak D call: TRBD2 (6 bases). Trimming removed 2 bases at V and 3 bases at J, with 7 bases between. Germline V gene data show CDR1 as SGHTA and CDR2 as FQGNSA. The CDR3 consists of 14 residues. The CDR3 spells CASSLSGYTGELFF. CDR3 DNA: TGTGCCAGCAGCTTAAGCGGGTACACCGGGGAGCTGTTTTTT.

This chain's CDR3 is CASSLDRSGDGYTF. CDR3 coding DNA: TGTGCCAGCAGCTTAGATCGGTCGGGGGATGGCTACACCTTC. The chain uses TRBV11-2 and TRBJ1-2, with D possibly TRBD1 on 5 matching bases. V was pared by 0 bases and J by 6 bases, with 11 bases between. The CDR3 sequence is 14 residues long. CDR1 and CDR2 (germline): SGHAT, FQNNGV.

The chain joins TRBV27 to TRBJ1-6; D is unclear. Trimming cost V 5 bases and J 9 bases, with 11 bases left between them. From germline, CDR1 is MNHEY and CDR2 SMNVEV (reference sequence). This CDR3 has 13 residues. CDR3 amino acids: CASSADGISPLHF. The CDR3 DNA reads TGTGCCAGCAGTGCTGATGGGATTTCACCCCTCCACTTT.

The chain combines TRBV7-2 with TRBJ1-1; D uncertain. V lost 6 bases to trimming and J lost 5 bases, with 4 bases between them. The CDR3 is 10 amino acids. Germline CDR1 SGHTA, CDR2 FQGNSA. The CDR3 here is CASSLTEAFF. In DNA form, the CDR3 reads TGTGCCAGCAGTTTAACTGAAGCTTTCTTT.